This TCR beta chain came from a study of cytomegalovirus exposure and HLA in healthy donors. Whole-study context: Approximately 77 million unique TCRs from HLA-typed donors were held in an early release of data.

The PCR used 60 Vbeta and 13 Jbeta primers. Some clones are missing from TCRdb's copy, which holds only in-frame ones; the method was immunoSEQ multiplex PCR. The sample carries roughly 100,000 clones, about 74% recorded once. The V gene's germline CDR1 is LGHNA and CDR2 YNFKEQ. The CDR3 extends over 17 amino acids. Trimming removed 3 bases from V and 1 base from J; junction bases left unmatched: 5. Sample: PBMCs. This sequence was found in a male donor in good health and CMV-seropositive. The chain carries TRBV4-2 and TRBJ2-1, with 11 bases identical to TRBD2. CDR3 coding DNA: TGTGCCAGCAGCCACCGCGGACTAGCGGGTTCCTACAATGAGCAGTTCTTC. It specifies CASSHRGLAGSYNEQFF.